A single sample is the source of the 2 T cell receptor beta chains below, sequenced in a study of identical twins. TCRdb re-analysed the 5' RACE reads in MiXCR, keeping a single row per CDR3 protein. The sample lists roughly 290,000 distinct CDR3 sequences, less than 9.5% seen once, with 6% to 8.5% in the top ten. This same sample was also taken into another study, of yellow fever vaccine responses in identical twins.

Sequencing used CD8+ T cells sorted from blood. The source is a woman aged 18-30 years in good health.

The chain recombines TRBV9 with TRBJ2-7, with a tentative D call TRBD2 (6 bases). CDR1 and CDR2 (germline): SGDLS, YYNGEE. This CDR3 has 14 amino acids. Between the trimmed V and J ends, which lost 4 bases and 2 bases, there was a span of 13 bases. CDR3 residues: CASSPGDSTYEQYF. CDR3 DNA: TGTGCCAGCAGCCCGGGGGACTCGACCTACGAGCAGTACTTC.

The sample holds a few counts of this clonotype. The chain's CDR3 is CASSLVLGAGGRYNEQFF. The CDR3 DNA is TGTGCCAGCAGCTTAGTGTTGGGGGCGGGAGGGCGATACAATGAGCAGTTCTTC. The chain carries TRBV13 and TRBJ2-1; 9 bases are shared with TRBD2. Germline CDR1 is PRHDT and CDR2 is FYEKMQ (reference sequence). CDR3 length: 18 amino acids. The V segment lost 1 base and the J segment 4 bases; nucleotides outside the gene matches: 11.